These 27 T cell receptor beta chains share one sample of origin, sequenced in a study of T cells in Graves' hyperthyroidism and ophthalmopathy. The investigators amplified TCR beta CDR3 regions from RNA transcripts. The TCR CDR3 was amplified in a first-round RT-PCR using the HTBI primer set. TCRdb passed the multiplex PCR reads through MiXCR, listing each CDR3 protein once. The table has 250,000 or so distinct CDR3 sequences, around 15% seen once. Sequencing was carried out using blood. The receptors were sampled from a woman aged 50 to 60 with Graves' hyperthyroidism that later progressed to Graves' ophthalmopathy.

This chain joins TRBV25-1 and TRBJ2-1, with D perhaps matching TRBD1 or TRBD2 (5 bases each). There are 15 residues in the CDR3. Germline CDR1 MGHDK, CDR2 SYGVNS. The germline V and J ends were trimmed by 2 bases and 6 bases, with 14 bases remaining between them. The CDR3 loop reads CASSEGTDPRNEQFF. The CDR3 DNA sequence: TGTGCCAGCAGTGAAGGGACGGACCCTCGCAATGAGCAGTTCTTC.

This clonotype was found a few times. CDR3 protein: CASSPTAGGYEQYF. The CDR3 DNA sequence: TGTGCCAGCTCACCAACAGCGGGTGGCTACGAGCAGTACTTC. The chain has TRBV18 and TRBJ2-7, with D possibly TRBD2 on 6 matching bases. V was trimmed by 2 bases and J by 3 bases, leaving 11 bases between them. The CDR3 extends over 14 amino acids. Germline V gene sequence: CDR1 KGHSH, CDR2 LQKENI.

Ten or more counts support this clonotype. This sequence joins TRBV6-6 and TRBJ2-7; D remains unclear. CDR1 is MNHNY and CDR2 is SVGAGI in the germline V gene (reference sequence). This CDR3 is 15 amino acids long. With 0 bases removed from V and 5 bases from J, the gap between germline ends came to 14 bases. The CDR3 loop reads CASSYSGYPNDEQYF. In DNA, the CDR3 is TGTGCCAGCAGTTACTCTGGGTACCCCAATGACGAGCAGTACTTC.

This clonotype has just a few counts. The chain uses TRBV5-1 and TRBJ1-6, with D unclear. CDR3 length: 15 residues. Germline CDR1 and CDR2: SGHRS and YFSETQ. The V end lost 0 bases, the J end lost 5 bases, and 9 bases lay between the germline ends. The CDR3 coding sequence is TGCGCCAGCAGCTTGGCACAGCCTGATAATTCACCCCTCCACTTT. Translating gives CASSLAQPDNSPLHF.

This rearrangement joins TRBV28 to TRBJ2-2; the D call may be TRBD1 or TRBD2 (5 bases each). Germline CDR1 is MDHEN and CDR2 is SYDVKM. The V and J ends lost 7 bases and 6 bases respectively, with 15 bases between them. The CDR3 extends over 14 amino acids. Written as DNA, the CDR3 is TGTGCCAGCAATGGATTTAGGGGAGCCGGGGAGCTGTTTTTT. This sequence encodes CASNGFRGAGELFF.

Ten or more counts support this clonotype. V gene TRBV2 combines with J gene TRBJ1-1, with D perhaps matching TRBD1 (6 bases). V shed 6 bases and J shed 5 bases, with 16 bases lying between them. Germline V lookup: CDR1 SNHLY, CDR2 FYNNEI. This CDR3 region has 14 residues. The CDR3 nucleotides are TGTGCCAGCAGCCTATTTTCAGGGGAAACTGAAGCTTTCTTT. Its translation: CASSLFSGETEAFF.

This clonotype was seen at least ten times. This rearrangement joins TRBV28 to TRBJ2-1, with D possibly matching TRBD2 (5 bases). Trimming pared 6 bases from V and 6 bases from J, leaving 12 bases between. This CDR3 has 13 amino acids. Germline-derived CDR1 and CDR2 are MDHEN and SYDVKM. CDR3 loop: CASSLPAANEQFF. The CDR3 bases are TGTGCCAGCAGCCTACCAGCGGCCAATGAGCAGTTCTTC.

This clonotype was observed many times. The rearrangement joins TRBV7-9 to TRBJ2-3; the match to TRBD2 covers 10 bases. Germline assignment: CDR1 SEHNR and CDR2 FQNEAQ (reference sequence). The junction had 15 bases not matched to a gene; V was cut back by 8 bases and J by 4 bases. The CDR3 has 17 residues. This CDR3 is CASRRGNWLAGADTQYF. In DNA form, the CDR3 reads TGTGCCAGCCGGCGGGGGAATTGGCTAGCGGGAGCAGATACGCAGTATTTT.

There are many counts of this clonotype. This rearrangement joins TRBV20-1 to TRBJ2-2; the D gene is possibly TRBD2 (6 bases). This CDR3 has 15 amino acids. Trimming removed 6 bases at V and 0 bases at J, with 14 bases between. Germline lookup yields CDR1 DFQATT and CDR2 SNEGSKA (reference sequence). The CDR3 loop reads CSASGVTANTGELFF. The CDR3 region has the DNA TGCAGTGCCTCGGGAGTAACGGCGAACACCGGGGAGCTGTTTTTT.

This clonotype was counted between two and nine times. V and J are TRBV30 and TRBJ1-4; maybe TRBD1 (5 bases). Per the germline V gene, CDR1 is GTSNPN and CDR2 is SVGIG (reference sequence). The CDR3 extends over 19 amino acids. V lost 2 bases, J lost 8 bases, and 30 bases lay in between. The CDR3 coding sequence is TGTGCCTGGAGTCCTCTACTAGGGACTTTCTCAACTGGAGGGGAAAAACTGTTTTTT. It yields the protein CAWSPLLGTFSTGGEKLFF. Variable domain in full (rest from reference TRBV30 and TRBJ1-4): SQTIHQWPATLVQPVGSPLSLECTVEGTSNPNLYWYRQAAGRGLQLLFYSVGIGQISSEVPQNLSASRPQDRQFILSSKKLLLSDSGFYLCAWSPLLGTFSTGGEKLFFGSGTQLSVL.

This clonotype was counted at least ten times. The rearrangement uses TRBV5-1 and TRBJ2-5, with D uncertain. Germline CDR1 SGHRS, CDR2 YFSETQ. V was pared by 5 bases and J by 2 bases, with 16 bases between. This CDR3 is built from 15 residues. CDR3 region: CASSHEGLSQETQYF. CDR3 in DNA: TGCGCCAGCAGTCACGAAGGGCTCTCTCAAGAGACCCAGTACTTC.

This clonotype was counted at least ten times. The chain uses TRBV27 and TRBJ1-6, with TRBD1 as a possible D gene (6 bases). CDR1 is MNHEY and CDR2 is SMNVEV in the germline V gene (reference sequence). The V gene lost 5 bases and the J gene lost 6 bases, with 20 bases spanning the gap. The CDR3 consists of 17 residues. In nucleotides, the CDR3 is TGTGCCAGCAGTCCCCTGGGGGGGGCTGTATCTAATTCACCCCTCCACTTT. Residues: CASSPLGGAVSNSPLHF.

This clonotype has ten or more counts. CDR3 nucleotides: TGTGCCAGCTCACCGACAGGGGACACCATATATTTT. Translation: CASSPTGDTIYF. V and J are TRBV18 and TRBJ1-3; 8 nucleotides align to TRBD1. The CDR3 contains 12 residues. Per the germline V gene, CDR1 is KGHSH and CDR2 is LQKENI. J was trimmed by 8 bases and V by 3 bases; bases with no gene match: 0. Combining the CDR3 with reference TRBV18 and TRBJ1-3 gives the whole variable domain NAGVMQNPRHLVRRRGQEARLRCSPMKGHSHVYWYRQLPEEGLKFMVYLQKENIIDESGMPKERFSAEFPKEGPSILRIQQVVRGDSAAYFCASSPTGDTIYFGEGSWLTVV.

This clonotype was seen ten or more times. The rearrangement uses TRBV30 and TRBJ1-4; D is perhaps TRBD1 (6 bases). The CDR3 runs 14 residues. Germline CDR1 GTSNPN, CDR2 SVGIG (reference sequence). Trimming took off 1 base at V and 11 bases at J, with 17 bases between the two ends. CDR3 bases: TGTGCCTGGAGTGCATACAGGACAGACATTAAACTGTTTTTT. The encoded protein is CAWSAYRTDIKLFF.

This clonotype has just a few counts. The J gene is TRBJ2-1, the V gene TRBV19, with TRBD2 matching over 15 bases. Germline lookup yields CDR1 LNHDA and CDR2 SQIVND (reference sequence). The CDR3 spans 19 residues. Trimming took 5 bases from V and 2 from J; bases not matched to a gene: 10. The CDR3, as DNA: TGTGCCAGTAGTCCTCAGCCGGGACTAGCGGGAGGTCCCTACAATGAGCAGTTCTTC. Translated, it gives CASSPQPGLAGGPYNEQFF.

As concerns this clonotype: A much larger clone lies one base from this, so it may be a read error. The chain carries TRBV15 and TRBJ2-3; TRBD2 matches at 7 bases. The CDR3 is made up of 16 amino acids. CDR1 is LNHNV, CDR2 YYDKDF, per germline (reference sequence). Written as DNA, the CDR3 is TGTACCACCAGCAGAGATGGACGGGGAGGGGCAGATACGCAGTATTTT. Translating gives CTTSRDGRGGADTQYF.

A few counts support this clonotype. This chain uses TRBV28 with TRBJ1-2, with D possibly being TRBD1 (5 bases). V lost 4 bases and J 4 bases, leaving 19 bases between the germline ends. Germline V gene sequence: CDR1 MDHEN, CDR2 SYDVKM. The CDR3 runs 16 residues. Written as DNA, the CDR3 is TGTGCCAGCAGTTCTGGGGCTCAGATGGGCACCTATGGCTACACCTTC. It codes for CASSSGAQMGTYGYTF.

The CDR3 sequence is CASIKAGAREQYF. In DNA form, the CDR3 reads TGTGCCAGCATCAAAGCGGGAGCCCGCGAGCAGTACTTC. The rearrangement joins TRBV2 to TRBJ2-7; 8 nucleotides agree with TRBD2. The CDR3 extends over 13 amino acids. Germline trimming cut 7 bases from V and 6 bases from J; bases unmatched to any gene: 8. Germline V lookup: CDR1 SNHLY, CDR2 FYNNEI.

Turning to this clonotype: A read error is possible here, since a much larger clone lies one base away. The rearrangement joins TRBV10-1 to TRBJ2-7; 10 bases are a match to TRBD2. This CDR3 is built from 14 residues. Germline CDR1 is WNHNN and CDR2 is SYGVQD (reference sequence). In DNA form, the CDR3 reads TGCGCCAGCAGCGTCCAGCGGGAGGGGTACGAGCAGCACTTC. As protein: CASSVQREGYEQHF.

This clonotype was counted ten times or more. The chain employs TRBV6-1 and TRBJ2-1, with a tentative D call TRBD1 (6 bases). Germline CDR1 and CDR2: MNHNS and SASEGT. The CDR3 is 15 amino acids. V dropped 6 bases and J dropped 4 bases, with 16 bases sitting between them. The CDR3 DNA is TGTGCCAGCAGGTCCTCAGGGGATATTTACAATGAGCAGTTCTTC. It codes for CASRSSGDIYNEQFF.

This clonotype was recorded many times. This chain uses TRBV27 with TRBJ2-7; the D gene is possibly TRBD2 (5 bases). With 5 bases removed from V and 4 bases from J, the gap between germline ends came to 18 bases. This CDR3 contains 15 residues. CDR1 is MNHEY and CDR2 is SMNVEV in the germline V gene (reference sequence). The CDR3 nucleotides read TGTGCCAGCAGTCTGTATAGCGCTAGAAGGTACGAGCAGTACTTC. Its translation is CASSLYSARRYEQYF.

Worth noting for this clonotype: A much larger clone is a single base away; this may be a read error. The chain combines TRBV11-3 with TRBJ2-1, with TRBD1 identical over 8 bases. Germline V CDR1 and CDR2: SGHNT, YENEEA. The CDR3 loop spans 15 amino acids. The CDR3 DNA is TGTGCCAGCAGCTTAGGGGGACAGGCATACAATGAGCAGCTCTTC. Its translation: CASSLGGQAYNEQLF.

This clonotype was seen at least ten times. This may arise from a read error, as a much more abundant clone is one base away. The V call is TRBV3-1, the J call TRBJ2-1; unclear D gene. The CDR3 length is 15 residues. Germline values: CDR1 LGHDT, CDR2 YNNKEL (reference sequence). CDR3 in amino acids: CVSSQNSRLYNEQFF. CDR3 sequence (DNA): TGTGTCAGCAGCCAGAATTCCCGGCTTTACAATGAGCAGTTCTTC.

This clonotype was detected many times. The V gene is TRBV15, the J gene TRBJ2-2, with TRBD2 as a possible D gene (5 bases). The CDR3 has 13 amino acids. V was clipped by 5 bases and J by 7 bases, with 11 bases between them. From germline, CDR1 is LNHNV and CDR2 YYDKDF (reference sequence). The CDR3 DNA follows: TGTGCCACCAGCGTAACAGCGGACGGGGAGCTGTTTTTT. It yields the protein CATSVTADGELFF.

The table lists this clonotype with many counts. The CDR3 coding sequence is TGTGCCATCAGTGATTCGTACGAGCAGTACTTC. Amino acid sequence: CAISDSYEQYF. The V and J genes are TRBV10-3 and TRBJ2-7; D remains unclear. The V and J ends lost 3 bases and 4 bases respectively, with 4 bases between them. CDR3 length equals 11 residues. From germline, CDR1 is ENHRY and CDR2 SYGVKD.

This clonotype was counted ten times or more. The chain employs TRBV28 and TRBJ2-3; D not resolved. The V gene lost 8 bases and the J gene lost 2 bases, with 14 bases spanning the gap. The CDR3 has 14 residues. Germline CDR1 MDHEN, CDR2 SYDVKM. CDR3 nucleotide sequence: TGTGCCAGCCTCCCTGCGGCGATCACAGATACGCAGTATTTT. Protein: CASLPAAITDTQYF.

In its sample, this clonotype was seen many times. The rearrangement joins TRBV20-1 to TRBJ2-3; possibly TRBD1 for D (6 bases). Germline V gives CDR1 DFQATT, CDR2 SNEGSKA (reference sequence). This CDR3 has 14 amino acids. V was shortened by 5 bases and J by 4 bases, with 16 bases between the two germline ends. CDR3 DNA: TGCAGTGCTGGGGACACCCAGGTAGCAGATACGCAGTATTTT. Translated, it gives CSAGDTQVADTQYF.